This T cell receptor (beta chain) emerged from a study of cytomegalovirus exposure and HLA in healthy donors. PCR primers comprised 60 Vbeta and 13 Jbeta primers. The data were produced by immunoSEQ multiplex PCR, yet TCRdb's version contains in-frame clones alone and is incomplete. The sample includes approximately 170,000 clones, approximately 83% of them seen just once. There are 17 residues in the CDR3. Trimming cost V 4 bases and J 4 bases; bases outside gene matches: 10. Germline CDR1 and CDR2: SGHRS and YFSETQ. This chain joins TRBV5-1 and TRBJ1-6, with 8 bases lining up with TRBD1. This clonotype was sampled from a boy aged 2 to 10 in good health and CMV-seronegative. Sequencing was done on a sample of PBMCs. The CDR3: CASSLGKTGVYNSPLHF. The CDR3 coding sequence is TGCGCCAGCAGCCTGGGGAAGACAGGGGTGTATAATTCACCCCTCCACTTT.